This passage covers 21 T cell receptor beta chains from one sample sequenced in a study of beta chain features in type 1 diabetes. Findings and caveats of the study: TCRB CDR3s from Type 1 diabetes patients were moderately but significantly shorter in all four CD4+ subsets.

Their specific antigens are unknown. The study reverse transcribed the entire isolated RNA, so it sequenced expressed TCRB transcripts. Assay used: immunoSEQ multiplex PCR; TCRdb lists only in-frame clones, some missing. Of 300,000 or so clones detected, about a tenth appear once; the ten largest clones hold roughly 1%. Specimen: central memory CD4+ T cells from blood. The receptor set was obtained from a man under 40 with type 1 diabetes.

This clone has just a few counts. The chain joins TRBV5-4 to TRBJ2-5; D may be TRBD2 (5 bases). CDR3 length: 16 amino acids. The V gene lost 4 bases and the J gene lost 2 bases, with 18 bases spanning the gap. Germline V gene sequence: CDR1 SGHNT, CDR2 YYREEE (reference sequence). The CDR3 DNA is TGTGCCAGCAGCGAGGATATGACTACAAATCAAGAGACCCAGTACTTC. Its protein is CASSEDMTTNQETQYF.

The gene calls are TRBV4-3 and TRBJ1-2; 8 bases map to TRBD1. Germline loops: CDR1 LGHNA, CDR2 YSLEER. The junction had 7 bases not matched to a gene; V was cut back by 0 bases and J by 4 bases. This CDR3 spans 16 amino acids. The CDR3 bases are TGCGCCAGCAGCCAAGAGGCAGGGGGCGCGATCTATGGCTACACCTTC. It is translated as CASSQEAGGAIYGYTF.

This clone has a handful of counts. A read error is possible here, since a much larger clone lies one base away. This chain links TRBV7-2 with TRBJ2-5, with TRBD2 as a possible D gene (7 bases). Per the germline V gene, CDR1 is SGHTA and CDR2 is FQGNSA. CDR3 size: 16 residues. The CDR3 reads CARSLARGGAMETQYF. The CDR3 DNA sequence: TGTGCCCGCAGCTTGGCTAGGGGGGGGGCTATGGAGACCCAGTACTTC. Combining the CDR3 with reference TRBV7-2 and TRBJ2-5 gives the whole variable domain GAGVSQSPSNKVTEKGKDVELRCDPISGHTALYWYRQSLGQGLEFLIYFQGNSAPDKSGLPSDRFSAERTGGSVSTLTIQRTQQEDSAVYLCARSLARGGAMETQYFGPGTRLLVL.

This clone was recorded a few times. V and J are TRBV30 and TRBJ1-2; the match to TRBD1 covers 7 bases. The V gene end was trimmed by 3 bases and the J gene end by 4 bases; junction bases not matched to a gene: 5. CDR3 length: 13 residues. Germline loops: CDR1 GTSNPN, CDR2 SVGIG (reference sequence). The CDR3 spells CAWSRGQSYGYTF. The CDR3 bases are TGTGCCTGGAGCCGGGGACAGTCCTATGGCTACACCTTC.

The V and J genes are TRBV7-9 and TRBJ2-3; 9 bases line up with TRBD1. The CDR3 has 16 amino acids. The ends lost 5 bases at V and 3 bases at J; junction bases unmatched: 9. Germline V CDR1 and CDR2: SEHNR, FQNEAQ (reference sequence). This chain's CDR3 is CASSRSTGGATDTQYF. The CDR3 DNA reads as TGTGCCAGCAGCCGCTCCACAGGGGGCGCGACAGATACGCAGTATTTT. Drawing the rest from reference TRBV7-9 and TRBJ2-3, the complete variable domain is DTGVSQNPRHKITKRGQNVTFRCDPISEHNRLYWYRQTLGQGPEFLTYFQNEAQLEKSRLLSDRFSAERPKGSFSTLEIQRTEQGDSAMYLCASSRSTGGATDTQYFGPGTRLTVL.

J is TRBJ1-1 and V is TRBV5-1; no firm D call. CDR1 SGHRS and CDR2 YFSETQ come from the germline V gene. The V and J ends lost 0 bases and 8 bases respectively, with 14 bases between them. The CDR3 spans 14 residues. CDR3 in amino acids: CASSLVAVKGEAFF. The CDR3 DNA reads as TGCGCCAGCAGCTTGGTTGCGGTAAAGGGAGAAGCTTTCTTT.

The V gene is TRBV5-1, the J gene TRBJ1-1; perhaps TRBD1 as D (5 bases). Germline-derived CDR1 and CDR2 are SGHRS and YFSETQ. CDR3 length equals 13 residues. The germline V and J ends were trimmed by 2 bases and 5 bases, with 10 bases remaining between them. In nucleotides, the CDR3 is TGCGCCAGCAGCTTCGAGGGGAGGACTGAAGCTTTCTTT. Protein: CASSFEGRTEAFF.

This clone was seen repeatedly, ten times or more. The chain links TRBV5-6 to TRBJ2-2; 7 bases match TRBD2. Trimming took 4 bases from V and 6 from J; bases not matched to a gene: 3. Germline V gene sequence: CDR1 SGHDT, CDR2 YYEEEE. The CDR3 spans 13 residues. This CDR3 reads CASSRRGAGELFF. The CDR3 coding sequence is TGTGCCAGCAGCCGCCGGGGGGCCGGGGAGCTGTTTTTT. Looking up the rest from reference TRBV5-6 and TRBJ2-2 gives the full variable domain: DAGVTQSPTHLIKTRGQQVTLRCSPKSGHDTVSWYQQALGQGPQFIFQYYEEEERQRGNFPDRFSGHQFPNYSSELNVNALLLGDSALYLCASSRRGAGELFFGEGSRLTVL.

The chain has TRBV6-5 and TRBJ1-2; D is possibly TRBD1 (6 bases). V was shortened by 6 bases and J by 6 bases, with 14 bases between the two germline ends. The CDR3 has 13 amino acids. Germline CDR1 reads MNHEY; CDR2 reads SVGAGI. DNA of the CDR3: TGTGCCAGCAGGAAGACAGGATCGGATGGCTACACCTTC. Its translation is CASRKTGSDGYTF.

This clone was observed a few times. V and J are TRBV7-2 and TRBJ2-1; possibly TRBD1 or TRBD2 for D (5 bases each). This CDR3 comprises 15 residues. Germline lookup yields CDR1 SGHTA and CDR2 FQGNSA. V lost 3 bases and J lost 9, with 18 bases in between. CDR3 DNA: TGTGCCAGCAGCTTTAGGGGCCTTACCGCGGGTGAGCAGTTCTTC. As protein: CASSFRGLTAGEQFF.

The table lists this clone with a few counts. CDR3 protein: CASRDSRGYTF. The CDR3 DNA sequence: TGTGCCAGCAGGGACAGCAGGGGCTACACCTTC. The chain employs TRBV28 and TRBJ1-2; maybe TRBD1 (6 bases). Between the trimmed V and J ends, which lost 6 bases and 8 bases, there was a span of 10 bases. The CDR3 extends over 11 amino acids. CDR1 and CDR2 (germline): MDHEN, SYDVKM.

V and J are TRBV4-3 and TRBJ2-1, with 7 bases matching TRBD2. This CDR3 comprises 18 residues. Per germline, CDR1 LGHNA and CDR2 YSLEER. The trim removed 2 bases at V and 0 bases at J, leaving 10 bases unmatched. In DNA, the CDR3 is TGCGCCAGCAGCCAATTCTTAGCGGGCAGTAGCTCCTACAATGAGCAGTTCTTC. Translation: CASSQFLAGSSSYNEQFF.

This clone was detected only a few times. V gene TRBV7-2 combines with J gene TRBJ2-7, with D perhaps TRBD2 (7 bases). The CDR3 totals 19 residues. Trimming removed 3 bases from V and 2 bases from J, with 26 bases in between. The germline V gene encodes CDR1 SGHTA and CDR2 FQGNSA. The CDR3 protein is CASSFGTPDSGTGPYEQYF. In nucleotides, the CDR3 is TGTGCCAGCAGCTTCGGGACGCCGGACAGCGGGACTGGCCCCTACGAGCAGTACTTC. Drawing the rest from reference TRBV7-2 and TRBJ2-7, the complete variable domain is GAGVSQSPSNKVTEKGKDVELRCDPISGHTALYWYRQSLGQGLEFLIYFQGNSAPDKSGLPSDRFSAERTGGSVSTLTIQRTQQEDSAVYLCASSFGTPDSGTGPYEQYFGPGTRLTVT.

There are a few counts of this clone. The chain couples TRBV7-2 to TRBJ2-1; 7 nucleotides match TRBD2. Unmatched junction bases numbered 7, after V lost 5 bases and J lost 0 bases. Per the germline V gene, CDR1 is SGHTA and CDR2 is FQGNSA. The CDR3 consists of 16 residues. The DNA for the CDR3 is TGTGCCAGCAGCACCCAGGCTAGCGGCTCCTACAATGAGCAGTTCTTC. Translating it yields CASSTQASGSYNEQFF.

This clone was detected only a few times. V gene TRBV5-1 combines with J gene TRBJ1-1; D possibly corresponds to TRBD1 (6 bases). Germline CDR1 is SGHRS and CDR2 is YFSETQ. V gave up 4 bases and J gave up 8 bases, with 21 bases separating them. This CDR3 comprises 15 residues. CDR3 sequence: CASSAGQWVAGEAFF. The CDR3 nucleotides read TGCGCCAGCAGCGCAGGACAGTGGGTAGCAGGAGAAGCTTTCTTT.

The chain links TRBV6-6 to TRBJ2-3; 7 bases map to TRBD2. CDR1 is MNHNY and CDR2 is SVGAGI in the germline V gene (reference sequence). The V and J ends lost 7 bases and 1 base, in that order; junction bases with no gene match: 2. The CDR3 loop spans 13 amino acids. The CDR3 nucleotides are TGTGCCAGCACGCTAGCGGGCACAGATACGCAGTATTTT. This translates into CASTLAGTDTQYF.

There are a few counts of this clone. The genes are TRBV28 and TRBJ1-4; D not certain. CDR1 is MDHEN, CDR2 SYDVKM, per germline. The CDR3 sequence is 12 residues long. Deletions cut 8 bases from V and 6 bases from J, with 10 bases between. CDR3 region: CASRRGYEKLFF. DNA of the CDR3: TGTGCCAGCCGTCGGGGTTATGAAAAACTGTTTTTT.

This clone was detected only a few times. The chain has TRBV10-3 and TRBJ1-1; 7 bases are a match to TRBD1. Unmatched junction bases numbered 3, after V lost 8 bases and J lost 3 bases. Per germline, CDR1 ENHRY and CDR2 SYGVKD. The CDR3 length is 12 residues. Written as DNA, the CDR3 is TGTGCCATCGGCAGGGGGGACACTGAAGCTTTCTTT. Its translation is CAIGRGDTEAFF.

V gene TRBV4-3 combines with J gene TRBJ2-1; 10 bases match TRBD2. CDR3 length equals 17 residues. Germline lookup yields CDR1 LGHNA and CDR2 YSLEER. Germline trimming cut 0 bases from V and 5 bases from J; bases unmatched to any gene: 7. CDR3 in amino acids: CASSQDRSGGYDNEQFF. The CDR3 DNA reads as TGCGCCAGCAGCCAAGATCGTAGCGGGGGGTACGACAATGAGCAGTTCTTC.

This chain's CDR3 is CAWSGIEKLFF. The DNA of the CDR3 is TGTGCCTGGAGTGGAATTGAAAAACTGTTTTTT. This chain links TRBV30 with TRBJ1-4, with D uncertain. The CDR3 length is 11 residues. V was pared by 1 base and J by 7 bases, with 4 bases between. Germline-derived CDR1 and CDR2 are GTSNPN and SVGIG (reference sequence).

With respect to this clone: The sample contains more than one DNA sequence encoding this CDR3. The rearrangement links TRBV7-2 to TRBJ2-7; D is unresolved. Germline V CDR1 and CDR2: SGHTA, FQGNSA. Trimming cost V 2 bases and J 2 bases, with 7 bases left between them. The length of the CDR3 is 13 residues. CDR3 amino acids: CASSLPGTYEQYF. The CDR3 nucleotides are TGTGCCAGCAGCTTACCAGGAACCTACGAGCAGTACTTC.